This T cell receptor beta chain was captured in a study of T cell changes during pregnancy in multiple sclerosis. The protocol was immunoSEQ multiplex PCR, while the TCRdb copy is restricted to in-frame clones and leaves out a portion. The table shows tens of thousands of clones, with about 90% occurring only once. With 5 bases removed from V and 2 bases from J, the gap between germline ends came to 16 bases. Germline V gene lookup returns CDR1 MDHEN and CDR2 SYDVKM. This CDR3 region has 16 residues. This chain links TRBV28 with TRBJ1-5; maybe TRBD1 (6 bases). This material consisted of peripheral blood, taken in the second trimester of pregnancy. The source of this sequence is a female donor in good health, enrolled as a control in a pregnancy study. The CDR3 loop is CASSRGRGAGNQPQHF. The CDR3 nucleotides read TGTGCCAGCAGTCGAGGGCGGGGGGCAGGCAATCAGCCCCAGCATTTT.